The present entry profiles one TCR beta chain with its context. Its matching antigen is unknown. Donors comprised only Caucasian adults living in Nashville, Tennessee. Naive CD4+ cells were CD45RA-selected; the remaining cells were memory. CDR3 size: 14 residues. Per the germline V gene, CDR1 is SNHLY and CDR2 is FYNNEI. V was pared by 8 bases and J by 6 bases, with 16 bases between. This sample is drawn from a study of shared clonotypes between healthy human individuals. Overall study: Three plates each covered CD4 naive and memory; CD8 naive two, CD8 memory one. Study-level points and caveats: With four donors compared, about 5% of naive CD4 clonotypes were shared.

Sequencing was performed with immunoSEQ multiplex PCR; in TCRdb, only in-frame clones are kept and a portion is missing. Among 2 million to 2.5 million clones listed, roughly 90% were seen once. The genes are TRBV2 and TRBJ2-2, with TRBD1 as a possible D gene (5 bases). Sequencing input: naive CD4+ T cells from PBMCs. Subset given: CD45RA+ positively selected. The TCR comes from a man aged 18 to 29 in good health. Some clones in this sample may be carry-over from other donors' samples. Here the CDR3 reads CASEFQGGAGELFF. The CDR3 DNA reads as TGTGCCAGCGAGTTCCAGGGTGGGGCCGGGGAGCTGTTTTTT.